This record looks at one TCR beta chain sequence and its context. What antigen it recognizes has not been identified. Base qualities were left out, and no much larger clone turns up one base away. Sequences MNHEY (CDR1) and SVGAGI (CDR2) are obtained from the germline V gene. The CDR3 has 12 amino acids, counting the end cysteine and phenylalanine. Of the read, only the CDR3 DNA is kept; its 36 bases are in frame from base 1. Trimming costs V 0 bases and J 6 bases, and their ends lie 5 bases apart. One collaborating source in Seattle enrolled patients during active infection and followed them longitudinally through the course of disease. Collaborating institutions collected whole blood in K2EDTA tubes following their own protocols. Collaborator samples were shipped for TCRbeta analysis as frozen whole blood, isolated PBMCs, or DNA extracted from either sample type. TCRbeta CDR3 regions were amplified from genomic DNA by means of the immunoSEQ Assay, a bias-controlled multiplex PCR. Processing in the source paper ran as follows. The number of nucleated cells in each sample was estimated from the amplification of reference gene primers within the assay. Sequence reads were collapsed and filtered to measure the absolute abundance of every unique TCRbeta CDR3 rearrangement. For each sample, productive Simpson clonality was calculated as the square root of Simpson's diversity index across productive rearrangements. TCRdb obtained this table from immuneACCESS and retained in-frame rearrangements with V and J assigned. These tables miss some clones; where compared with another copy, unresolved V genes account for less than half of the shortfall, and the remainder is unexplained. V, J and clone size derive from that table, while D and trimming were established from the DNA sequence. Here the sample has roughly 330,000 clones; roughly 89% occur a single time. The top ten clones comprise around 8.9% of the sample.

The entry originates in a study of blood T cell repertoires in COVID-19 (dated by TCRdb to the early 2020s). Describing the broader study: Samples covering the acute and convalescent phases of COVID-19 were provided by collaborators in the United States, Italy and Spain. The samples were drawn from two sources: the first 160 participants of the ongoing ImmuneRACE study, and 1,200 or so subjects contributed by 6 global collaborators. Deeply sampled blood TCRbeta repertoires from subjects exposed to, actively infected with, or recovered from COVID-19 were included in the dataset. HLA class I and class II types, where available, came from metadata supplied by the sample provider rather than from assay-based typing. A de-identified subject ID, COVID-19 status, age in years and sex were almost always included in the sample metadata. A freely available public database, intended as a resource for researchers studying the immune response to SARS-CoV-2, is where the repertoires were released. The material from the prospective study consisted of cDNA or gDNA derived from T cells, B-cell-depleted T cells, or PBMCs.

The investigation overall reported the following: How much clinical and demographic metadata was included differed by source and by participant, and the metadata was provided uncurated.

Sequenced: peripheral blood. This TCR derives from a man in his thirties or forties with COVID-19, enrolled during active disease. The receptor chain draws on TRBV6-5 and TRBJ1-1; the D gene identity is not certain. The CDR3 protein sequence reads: CASSYSRAEAFF. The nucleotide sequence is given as TGTGCCAGCAGTTACTCACGGGCTGAAGCTTTCTTT.